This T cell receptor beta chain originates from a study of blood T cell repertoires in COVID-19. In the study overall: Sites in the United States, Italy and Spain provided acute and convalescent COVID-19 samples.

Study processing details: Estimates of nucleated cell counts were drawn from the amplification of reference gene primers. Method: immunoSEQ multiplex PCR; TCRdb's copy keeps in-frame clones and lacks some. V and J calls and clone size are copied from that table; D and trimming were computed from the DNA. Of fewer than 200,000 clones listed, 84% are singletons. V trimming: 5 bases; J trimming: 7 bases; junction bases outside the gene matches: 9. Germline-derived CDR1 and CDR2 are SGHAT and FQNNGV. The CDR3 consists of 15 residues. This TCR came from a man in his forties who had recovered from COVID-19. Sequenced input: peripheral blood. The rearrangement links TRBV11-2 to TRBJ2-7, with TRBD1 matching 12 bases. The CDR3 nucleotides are TGTGCCAGCAGCCAACTCCGGGACAGGGGGCAGGAGCAGTACTTC. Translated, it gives CASSQLRDRGQEQYF.